Below, one TCR beta chain is given with its context. This clone was counted a few times. Its cognate antigen has yet to be identified. Base qualities were left out, and no much larger clone turns up one base away. Each collaborating institution followed its own protocols to collect whole blood in K2EDTA tubes. Collaborator samples were shipped for TCRbeta analysis as frozen whole blood, isolated PBMCs, or DNA extracted from either sample type. There are 15 amino acids in the CDR3, from cysteine to phenylalanine inclusive. The sequence is cut down to CDR3 DNA, 45 bases in frame from base 1. The germline V gene yields SGHAT for CDR1 and FQNNGV for CDR2. The germline V end is reduced by 5 bases and the J end by 2 bases; junction bases left unmatched: 9. The record originates from a study of blood T cell repertoires in COVID-19 (dated by TCRdb to the early 2020s). Turning to the overall study: Collaborator samples came from the United States, Italy and Spain and covered acute and convalescent phases of COVID-19. The prospective study material was composed of cDNA or gDNA derived from T cells, B-cell-depleted T cells, or PBMCs. Subjects who had been exposed to COVID-19, were actively infected with it, or had recovered from it provided the deeply sampled blood TCRbeta repertoires that made up the dataset. The repertoires were released in a freely available public database intended as a resource for research on the immune response to SARS-CoV-2. The samples were drawn from the first 160 participants of the ongoing ImmuneRACE study and from 1,254 subjects provided by 6 global collaborators. The sample metadata nearly always contained a de-identified subject ID, COVID-19 status, age in years and sex. Where available, HLA class I and class II types were taken from metadata supplied by the sample provider and were not determined by assay-based typing.

The immunoSEQ Assay, a bias-controlled multiplex PCR, was used to amplify TCRbeta CDR3 regions from genomic DNA. The paper's data handling went like this. The number of nucleated cells in each sample was estimated by amplification of reference gene primers within the assay. To quantify the absolute abundance of each unique TCRbeta CDR3 rearrangement, sequence reads were collapsed and filtered. For each sample, productive Simpson clonality was calculated by taking the square root of Simpson's diversity index across productive rearrangements. This is the immuneACCESS table as TCRdb keeps it, with only in-frame sequences that have V and J called. A part of the clones is gone; compared with another copy, unresolved V genes explain less than half, and the rest is unexplained. D and trimming were read from the DNA, whereas the V and J calls and clone size are those reported in that table. This sample gives about 79,000 clones in total; 70% to 90% of them show up just once. The ten top clones hold 4.6% of the sample.

Results and caveats for the whole study, not just this receptor: How much clinical and demographic metadata was included differed by source and by participant, and the metadata was provided uncurated.

The V and J segments used are TRBV11-2 and TRBJ2-7, with 7 bases matching TRBD2. The receptor's source is a man in his fifties with active COVID-19. Sequenced sample: peripheral blood. The CDR3 region reads CASSPSGGLTYEQYF. The DNA sequence is TGTGCCAGCAGCCCTAGCGGAGGTCTTACCTACGAGCAGTACTTC.